Presented here are 8 T cell receptor beta chains from one specimen sequenced in a study of T cells after yellow fever vaccination. MiXCR, applied by TCRdb to the 5' RACE reads, yields one record per CDR3 protein. Among about 360,000 distinct CDR3 sequences, over 5% were seen once, and the ten largest hold 15%. The sample in question was PBMCs, obtained 5 days after the yellow fever booster vaccination. These TCRs come from a man between 25 and 39 years old who received the YFV17D yellow fever vaccine.

CDR3 DNA sequence: TGCAGTGCTAGGACTGAATATAATTCACCCCTCCACTTT. The encoded protein is CSARTEYNSPLHF. This chain joins TRBV20-1 and TRBJ1-6, with D hard to call. V dropped 3 bases and J dropped 4 bases, with 7 bases sitting between them. This CDR3 is built from 13 residues. The V gene's germline CDR1 is DFQATT and CDR2 SNEGSKA (reference sequence).

In regard to this clonotype: The junction departs from the called germline gene at one end, perhaps through a read error. The chain recombines TRBV13 with TRBJ2-3; 9 bases agree with TRBD2. The CDR3 totals 18 residues. Germline V CDR1 and CDR2: PRHDT, FYEKMQ (reference sequence). CDR3 region: CTSTTPGGGLATTDTQYF. The CDR3 nucleotides read TGTACCAGCACCACTCCCGGGGGGGGACTAGCAACGACAGATACGCAGTATTTT.

V gene TRBV5-1 combines with J gene TRBJ1-6; D might be TRBD1 (5 bases). This CDR3 has 16 amino acids. V lost 0 bases and J 9 bases, leaving 16 bases between the germline ends. Germline V gene data show CDR1 as SGHRS and CDR2 as YFSETQ. The CDR3 DNA is TGCGCCAGCAGCTTGGGAGGTGGCAGGGATTCTTCACCCCTCCACTTT. Translated, it gives CASSLGGGRDSSPLHF. The entire variable domain, with the rest obtained from reference TRBV5-1 and TRBJ1-6, is as follows: KAGVTQTPRYLIKTRGQQVTLSCSPISGHRSVSWYQQTPGQGLQFLFEYFSETQRNKGNFPGRFSGRQFSNSRSEMNVSTLELGDSALYLCASSLGGGRDSSPLHFGNGTRLTVT.

The rearrangement joins TRBV5-1 to TRBJ2-7, with 7 bases identical to TRBD2. Germline CDR1 reads SGHRS; CDR2 reads YFSETQ. The CDR3 is 14 amino acids. V was clipped by 4 bases and J by 1 base; unmatched bases: 5. The CDR3 loop reads CASSPTSLSYEQYF. The CDR3 DNA sequence: TGCGCCAGCAGCCCGACTAGCCTGTCCTACGAGCAGTACTTC.

This clonotype was seen only a few times. The chain's CDR3 is CASSLPLAGGPHQGTDTQYF. In nucleotides, the CDR3 is TGTGCCAGCAGCTTACCACTAGCGGGAGGGCCTCATCAAGGCACAGATACGCAGTATTTT. The chain couples TRBV7-2 to TRBJ2-3, with 13 bases that match TRBD2. With 2 bases clipped from V and 1 base from J, the junction kept 12 bases outside the gene matches. Germline CDR1 reads SGHTA; CDR2 reads FQGNSA. The CDR3 spans 20 residues.

This chain links TRBV7-9 with TRBJ2-2; the match to TRBD1 covers 8 bases. The J segment lost 3 bases and the V segment lost 1 base, leaving 4 bases of the junction unmatched. CDR3 length: 16 residues. CDR1 is SEHNR and CDR2 is FQNEAQ in the germline V gene (reference sequence). Here the CDR3 reads CASSLGRQGYTGELFF. The CDR3 coding sequence is TGTGCCAGCAGCTTAGGAAGACAGGGGTACACCGGGGAGCTGTTTTTT.

This chain links TRBV6-2 or TRBV6-3 with TRBJ2-2; D is ambiguous. The CDR3 runs to 13 residues. V dropped 5 bases and J dropped 5 bases, with 9 bases sitting between them. Germline assignment: CDR1 MNHEY and CDR2 SVGEGT. DNA of the CDR3: TGTGCCAGCAGTACAACCTTAACCGGGGAGCTGTTTTTT. As protein: CASSTTLTGELFF.

This chain connects TRBV6-5 to TRBJ1-4; D might be TRBD1 (5 bases). Germline values: CDR1 MNHEY, CDR2 SVGAGI. V was pared by 0 bases and J by 10 bases, with 6 bases between. There are 12 residues in the CDR3. CDR3 nucleotides: TGTGCCAGCAGTTACTCGAGGGGAAAACTGTTTTTT. It yields the protein CASSYSRGKLFF.